These T cell receptor beta chains were read from a single sample in a study of blood T cells in healthy people across ages. Via MiXCR, TCRdb re-called the 5' RACE reads, giving one row per CDR3 protein. Among hundreds of thousands of distinct CDR3 sequences listed, 52% were seen once. Sequencing was carried out using blood. The receptors were gathered from a woman aged 80 or over in good health. Both conserved end residues are part of each CDR3. A D gene is named only where the DNA matches it firmly. Clone size is not always given. Where it is, it says once, few, many or a class for expanded clones.

v_gene	j_gene	abundance	d_gene	CDR3aa	CDR3nt
TRBV11-2	TRBJ2-7	-	TRBD2	CASSRTSTSYEQYF	TGTGCCAGCAGCCGGACTAGCACCTCGTACGAGCAGTACTTC
TRBV7-9	TRBJ1-6	few	-	CASSSREPYNSPLHF	TGTGCCAGCAGCTCCAGGGAACCCTATAATTCACCCCTCCACTTT
TRBV5-1	TRBJ2-7	few	TRBD1	CASSPGDRRYYEQYF	TGCGCCAGCAGCCCGGGGGACAGGCGGTACTACGAGCAGTACTTC
TRBV3-1	TRBJ1-4	-	TRBD1	CARSKRTGLSTEKLFF	TGTGCCAGGAGCAAAAGGACAGGGCTGTCGACTGAAAAACTGTTTTTT
TRBV25-1	TRBJ1-2	-	TRBD1	CASSDTGVNYGYTF	TGTGCCAGCAGTGATACAGGGGTGAACTATGGCTACACCTTC
TRBV12-3/TRBV12-4	TRBJ1-1	-	-	CASITRQGLYTEAFF	TGTGCCAGCATCACCCGGCAGGGGTTGTACACTGAAGCTTTCTTT
TRBV9	TRBJ2-5	many	-	CASSVAGQGQETQYF	TGTGCCAGCAGCGTAGCGGGCCAGGGTCAAGAGACCCAGTACTTC
TRBV7-9	TRBJ2-7	many	-	CASSLVLRLAISSEQYF	TGTGCCAGCAGCTTAGTTCTTCGCCTAGCGATAAGTTCCGAGCAGTACTTC
TRBV29-1	TRBJ2-7	-	TRBD2	CSVAGQESSYEQYF	TGCAGCGTAGCGGGGCAGGAGAGCTCCTACGAGCAGTACTTC
TRBV29-1	TRBJ1-4	-	-	CSVEDTANEKLFF	TGCAGCGTTGAGGACACGGCTAATGAAAAACTGTTTTTT
TRBV7-8	TRBJ1-2	many	-	CASSFRQVNNYGYTF	TGTGCCAGCAGCTTTCGACAGGTTAACAACTATGGCTACACCTTC
TRBV2	TRBJ2-5	many	-	CASGAGIGETQYF	TGTGCCAGCGGAGCAGGGATTGGAGAGACCCAGTACTTC
TRBV28	TRBJ1-1	-	-	CASSRGALSTEAFF	TGTGCCAGCAGTAGGGGCGCGTTGAGCACTGAAGCTTTCTTT
TRBV20-1	TRBJ1-3	-	-	CSAQKSQGVGNTIYF	TGCAGTGCTCAAAAGTCACAGGGTGTCGGAAACACCATATATTTT
TRBV7-3	TRBJ1-2	-	-	CASSLKPGTNYGYTF	TGTGCCAGCAGCTTAAAACCGGGAACTAACTATGGCTACACCTTC
TRBV28	TRBJ2-4	-	TRBD1	CASSSAGQGKNIQYF	TGTGCCAGCAGTTCAGCGGGACAGGGGAAAAACATTCAGTACTTC
TRBV28	TRBJ1-6	-	-	CASSSPNGPLHF	TGTGCCAGCAGTTCGCCAAACGGACCCCTCCACTTT
TRBV3-1	TRBJ2-7	few	-	CASSRSLNSYEQYF	TGTGCCAGCAGCCGTAGTCTAAACTCCTACGAGCAGTACTTC
TRBV28	TRBJ2-3	-	TRBD1	CARSGTGSTDTQYF	TGTGCCAGGAGTGGGACAGGCTCCACAGATACGCAGTATTTT
TRBV10-3	TRBJ2-7	-	TRBD1	CAISGSRQGSLHEQYF	TGTGCCATCAGTGGTTCCCGACAGGGGAGTTTGCACGAGCAGTACTTC
TRBV20-1	TRBJ1-5	-	TRBD1	CSAPGGQTDQPQHF	TGCAGTGCTCCTGGGGGACAGACGGATCAGCCCCAGCATTTT
TRBV10-3	TRBJ2-5	few	-	CAISIGETQYF	TGTGCCATCAGTATTGGAGAGACCCAGTACTTC
TRBV5-1	TRBJ2-7	-	-	CASGNRQGSTYEQYF	TGCGCCAGCGGAAACCGGCAGGGGTCTACCTACGAGCAGTACTTC
TRBV28	TRBJ1-2	-	-	CASRVYGYTF	TGTGCCAGCAGGGTTTATGGCTACACCTTC
TRBV29-1	TRBJ2-1	-	TRBD1	CSVDTGQRQFF	TGCAGCGTTGATACGGGACAGCGGCAGTTCTTC
TRBV15	TRBJ2-1	-	TRBD2	CATSRVTSAGNEQFF	TGTGCCACCAGCAGAGTGACTAGCGCTGGCAATGAGCAGTTCTTC
TRBV12-3/TRBV12-4	TRBJ2-5	many	-	CASSRTGLAQETQYF	TGTGCCAGCAGCCGGACGGGTCTAGCTCAAGAGACCCAGTACTTC
TRBV20-1	TRBJ1-1	once	-	CSARGEPDGAFF	TGCAGTGCTAGAGGGGAACCGGATGGGGCTTTCTTT
TRBV6-6	TRBJ2-7	many	-	CASSYSQGSYEQYF	TGTGCCAGCAGTTACTCACAGGGATCCTACGAGCAGTACTTC
TRBV10-3	TRBJ2-1	few	TRBD2	CAIRDALAGGPGEQFF	TGTGCCATCAGAGACGCCCTAGCGGGGGGACCGGGTGAGCAGTTCTTC
TRBV29-1	TRBJ2-1	-	TRBD2	CSVEKRGGLSYNEQFF	TGCAGCGTTGAAAAACGGGGAGGGCTAAGCTACAATGAGCAGTTCTTC
TRBV12-3/TRBV12-4	TRBJ2-7	few	-	CASSTRRLDGPQYF	TGTGCCAGCAGTACACGGCGACTGGACGGCCCCCAGTACTTC
TRBV20-1	TRBJ2-1	many	-	CSAPPGRHYNEQFF	TGCAGTGCTCCCCCGGGGCGGCACTACAATGAGCAGTTCTTC
TRBV7-2	TRBJ2-5	-	TRBD2	CASSSVAGGTYNEQYF	TGTGCCAGCAGCTCCGTAGCGGGTGGAACTTACAATGAGCAGTACTTC
TRBV10-3	TRBJ2-7	-	TRBD2	CAISSGLAGGPSYEQYF	TGTGCCATCAGTTCTGGACTAGCGGGAGGGCCCTCCTACGAGCAGTACTTC
TRBV20-1	TRBJ2-7	few	-	CSANDRSSYNEQYF	TGCAGTGCCAACGACAGGAGCTCCTACAATGAGCAGTACTTC
TRBV5-1	TRBJ1-1	-	-	CAGSLPAPQQEAFF	TGCGCCGGCAGCCTCCCCGCCCCACAGCAGGAAGCTTTCTTT
TRBV29-1	TRBJ1-2	few	-	CSVKGSSYGYTF	TGCAGCGTTAAGGGGTCCTCCTATGGCTACACCTTC
TRBV7-8	TRBJ2-2	-	-	CASSSIRLRSLNTGELFF	TGTGCCAGCAGCTCTATACGCCTCAGGTCTTTGAACACCGGGGAGCTGTTTTTT